The sequence of this T cell receptor beta chain was determined in a study of cytomegalovirus exposure and HLA in healthy donors. Study-level results: The authors judged a highly shared variant cluster likely a sequencing artifact.

Unmatched junction bases numbered 4, after V lost 4 bases and J lost 7 bases. The V gene's germline CDR1 is WNHNN and CDR2 SYGVQD (reference sequence). The CDR3 runs to 13 residues. 13 Jbeta primers and 60 Vbeta primers were used for the PCR. Using immunoSEQ multiplex PCR, the repertoire was profiled, and TCRdb retains in-frame clones only, with some absent. In the table there are approximately 140,000 clones, 65% to 90% of which are singletons. Notes on this clone: Its antigen is not known.

Sequencing was performed on PBMCs. The receptor was isolated from a man aged 18 to 30 in good health and CMV-seronegative. The J gene is TRBJ2-4, the V gene TRBV10-1, with 7 bases lining up with TRBD1. As DNA, the CDR3 is TGCGCCAGCAGTGGTACAGGGGCGAACATTCAGTACTTC. This encodes CASSGTGANIQYF.